This T cell receptor beta chain originates from a study of blood T cell repertoires in COVID-19. At the level of the study: Acute and convalescent COVID-19 specimens originated in the United States, Italy and Spain.

In the original analysis: Counts of nucleated cells, estimated from reference gene primer amplification, were obtained. The repertoire was sequenced with immunoSEQ multiplex PCR; TCRdb's copy has only in-frame clones and lacks some. The DNA was the basis for D and trimming; V, J and clone size are from that table. The sample has over 50,000 clones; approximately 91% are singletons. Material: peripheral blood. The receptor was isolated from a man between 45 and 60 years old with active COVID-19.

The CDR3 here is CASSPGPFLGNQPQHF. In DNA form, the CDR3 reads TGTGCCAGCAGCCCAGGTCCGTTTTTAGGCAATCAGCCCCAGCATTTT. V and J are TRBV5-6 and TRBJ1-5; D is uncertain. The V gene lost 4 bases and the J gene lost 2 bases, with 16 bases spanning the gap. CDR1 SGHDT and CDR2 YYEEEE come from the germline V gene. The CDR3 has 16 amino acids.